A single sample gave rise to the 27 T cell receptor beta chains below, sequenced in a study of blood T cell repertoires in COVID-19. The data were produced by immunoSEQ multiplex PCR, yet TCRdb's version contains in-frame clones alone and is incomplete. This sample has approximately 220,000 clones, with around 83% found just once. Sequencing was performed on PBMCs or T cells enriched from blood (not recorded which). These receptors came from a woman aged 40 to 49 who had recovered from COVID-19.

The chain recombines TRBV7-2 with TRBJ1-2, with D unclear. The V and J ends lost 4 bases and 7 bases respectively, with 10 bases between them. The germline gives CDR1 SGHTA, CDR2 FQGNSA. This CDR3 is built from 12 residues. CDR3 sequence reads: CASSSYRSGYTF. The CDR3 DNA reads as TGTGCCAGCAGCTCCTACCGGAGTGGCTACACCTTC.

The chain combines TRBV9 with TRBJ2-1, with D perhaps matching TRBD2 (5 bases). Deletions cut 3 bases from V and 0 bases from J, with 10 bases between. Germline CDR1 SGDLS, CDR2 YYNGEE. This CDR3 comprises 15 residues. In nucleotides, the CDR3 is TGTGCCAGCAGCGGGACTGCAAGCTCCTACAATGAGCAGTTCTTC. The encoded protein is CASSGTASSYNEQFF.

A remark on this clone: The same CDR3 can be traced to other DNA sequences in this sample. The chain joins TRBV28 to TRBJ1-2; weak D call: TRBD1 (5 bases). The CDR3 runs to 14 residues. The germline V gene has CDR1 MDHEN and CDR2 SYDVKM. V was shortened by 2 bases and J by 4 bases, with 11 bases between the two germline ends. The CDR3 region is CASSLTGGGYGYTF. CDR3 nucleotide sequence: TGTGCCAGCAGTTTAACCGGGGGAGGCTATGGCTACACCTTC.

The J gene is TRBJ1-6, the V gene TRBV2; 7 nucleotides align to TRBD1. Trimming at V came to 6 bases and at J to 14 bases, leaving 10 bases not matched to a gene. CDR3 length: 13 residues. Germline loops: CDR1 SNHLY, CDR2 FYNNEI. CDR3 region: CASSMTGSKALHF. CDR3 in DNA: TGTGCCAGCAGCATGACAGGGTCTAAGGCCCTCCACTTT.

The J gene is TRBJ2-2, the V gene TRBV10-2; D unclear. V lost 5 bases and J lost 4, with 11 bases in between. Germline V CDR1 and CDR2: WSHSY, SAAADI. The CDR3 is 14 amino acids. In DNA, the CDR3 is TGCGCCAGCAGTACCATTGGGCCCACCGGGGAGCTGTTTTTT. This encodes CASSTIGPTGELFF.

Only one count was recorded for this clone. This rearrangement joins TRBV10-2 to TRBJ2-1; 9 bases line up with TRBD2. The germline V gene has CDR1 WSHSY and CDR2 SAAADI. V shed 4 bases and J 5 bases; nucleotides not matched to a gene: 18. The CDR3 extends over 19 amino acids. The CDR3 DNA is TGCGCCAGCAGTGCTAGTGGACTAGCGACACTGAGGGGAGACAATGAGCAGTTCTTC. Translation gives CASSASGLATLRGDNEQFF.

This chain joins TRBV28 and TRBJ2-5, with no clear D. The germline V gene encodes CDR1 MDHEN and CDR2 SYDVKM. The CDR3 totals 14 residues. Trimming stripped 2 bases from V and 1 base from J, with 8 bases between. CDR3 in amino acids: CASSLKQAQETQYF. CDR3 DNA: TGTGCCAGCAGTTTAAAGCAGGCCCAAGAGACCCAGTACTTC. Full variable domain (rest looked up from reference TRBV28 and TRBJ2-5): DVKVTQSSRYLVKRTGEKVFLECVQDMDHENMFWYRQDPGLGLRLIYFSYDVKMKEKGDIPEGYSVSREKKERFSLILESASTNQTSMYLCASSLKQAQETQYFGPGTRLLVL.

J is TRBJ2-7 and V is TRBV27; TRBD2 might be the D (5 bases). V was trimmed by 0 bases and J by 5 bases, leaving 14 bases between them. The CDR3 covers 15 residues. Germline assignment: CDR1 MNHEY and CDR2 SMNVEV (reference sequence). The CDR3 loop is CASSLSTGMRDEQYF. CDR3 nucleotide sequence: TGTGCCAGCAGTTTATCTACCGGGATGCGGGACGAGCAGTACTTC.

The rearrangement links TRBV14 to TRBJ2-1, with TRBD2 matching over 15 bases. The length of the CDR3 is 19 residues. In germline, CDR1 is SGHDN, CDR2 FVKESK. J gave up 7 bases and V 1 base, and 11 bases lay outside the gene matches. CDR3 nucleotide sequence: TGTGCCAGCAGCCAAGCAGGACTAGCGGGAGGGCTTTGGAAGAATGAGCAGTTCTTC. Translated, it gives CASSQAGLAGGLWKNEQFF.

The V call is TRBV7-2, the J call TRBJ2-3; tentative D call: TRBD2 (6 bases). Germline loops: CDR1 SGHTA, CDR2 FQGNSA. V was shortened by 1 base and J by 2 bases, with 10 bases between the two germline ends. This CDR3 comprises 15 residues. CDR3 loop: CASSLVRGDTDTQYF. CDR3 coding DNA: TGTGCCAGCAGCTTAGTGCGGGGCGACACAGATACGCAGTATTTT.

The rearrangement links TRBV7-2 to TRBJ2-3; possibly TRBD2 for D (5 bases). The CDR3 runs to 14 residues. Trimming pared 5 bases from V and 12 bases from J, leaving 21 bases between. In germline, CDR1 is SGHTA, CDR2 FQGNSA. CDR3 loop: CASSASGSSPLQYF. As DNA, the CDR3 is TGTGCCAGCAGCGCCTCGGGGAGTAGCCCGCTCCAGTATTTT.

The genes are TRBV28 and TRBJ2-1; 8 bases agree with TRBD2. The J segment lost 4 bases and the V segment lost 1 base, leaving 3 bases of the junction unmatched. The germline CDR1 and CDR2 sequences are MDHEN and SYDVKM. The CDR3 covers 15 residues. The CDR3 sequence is CASSLLREGYNEQFF. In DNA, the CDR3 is TGTGCCAGCAGTTTATTACGGGAGGGGTACAATGAGCAGTTCTTC.

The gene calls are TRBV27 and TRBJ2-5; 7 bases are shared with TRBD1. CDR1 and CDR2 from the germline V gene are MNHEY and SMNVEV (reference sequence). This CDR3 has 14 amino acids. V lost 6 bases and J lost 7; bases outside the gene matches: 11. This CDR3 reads CASRTTGESWTQYF. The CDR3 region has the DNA TGTGCCAGCAGAACTACAGGGGAGAGTTGGACCCAGTACTTC.

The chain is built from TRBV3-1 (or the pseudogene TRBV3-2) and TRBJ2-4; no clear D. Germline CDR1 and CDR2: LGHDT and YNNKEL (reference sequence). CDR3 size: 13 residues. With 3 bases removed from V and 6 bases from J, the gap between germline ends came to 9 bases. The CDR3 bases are TGTGCCAGCAGCCATTTCGGAGTAAACATTCAGTACTTC. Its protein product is CASSHFGVNIQYF.

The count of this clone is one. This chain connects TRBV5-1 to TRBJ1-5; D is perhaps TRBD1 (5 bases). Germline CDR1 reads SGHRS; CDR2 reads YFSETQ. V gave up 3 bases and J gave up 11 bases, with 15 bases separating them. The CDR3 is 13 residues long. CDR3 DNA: TGCGCCAGCAGCTCGGACTGGGGAGGGGCCCAGCATTTT. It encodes CASSSDWGGAQHF. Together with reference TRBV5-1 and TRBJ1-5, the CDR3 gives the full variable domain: KAGVTQTPRYLIKTRGQQVTLSCSPISGHRSVSWYQQTPGQGLQFLFEYFSETQRNKGNFPGRFSGRQFSNSRSEMNVSTLELGDSALYLCASSSDWGGAQHFGDGTRLSIL.

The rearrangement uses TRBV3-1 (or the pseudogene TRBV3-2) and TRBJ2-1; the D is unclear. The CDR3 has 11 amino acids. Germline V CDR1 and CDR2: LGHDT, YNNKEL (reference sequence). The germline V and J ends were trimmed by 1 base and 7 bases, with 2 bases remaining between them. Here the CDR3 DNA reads TGTGCCAGCAGCCAAGCTAATGAGCAGTTCTTC. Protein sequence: CASSQANEQFF.

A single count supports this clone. CDR3 region: CASSPGQGWGNQPQHF. In DNA form, the CDR3 reads TGTGCCAGTAGTCCCGGACAGGGTTGGGGTAATCAGCCCCAGCATTTT. V gene TRBV19 combines with J gene TRBJ1-5; 8 bases line up with TRBD1. In germline, CDR1 is LNHDA, CDR2 SQIVND (reference sequence). Trimming removed 5 bases from V and 4 bases from J; junction bases left unmatched: 10. The CDR3 extends over 16 amino acids.

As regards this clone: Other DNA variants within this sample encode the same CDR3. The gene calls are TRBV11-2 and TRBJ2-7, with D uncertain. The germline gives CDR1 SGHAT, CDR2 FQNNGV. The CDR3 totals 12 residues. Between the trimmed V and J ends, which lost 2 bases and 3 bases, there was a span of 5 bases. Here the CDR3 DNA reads TGTGCCAGCAGCTTAACAGTCTACGAGCAGTACTTC. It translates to CASSLTVYEQYF.

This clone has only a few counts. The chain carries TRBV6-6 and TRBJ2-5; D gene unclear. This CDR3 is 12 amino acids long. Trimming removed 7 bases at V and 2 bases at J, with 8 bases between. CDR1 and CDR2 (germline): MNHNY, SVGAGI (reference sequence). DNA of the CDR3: TGTGCCAGCACTTCTCCGCAAGAGACCCAGTACTTC. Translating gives CASTSPQETQYF.

In DNA, the CDR3 is TGTGCCAGCAGCTTAGCGCCGGAGGGCGGCACCGGGGAGCTGTTTTTT. It codes for CASSLAPEGGTGELFF. The chain joins TRBV7-2 to TRBJ2-2, with D possibly TRBD2 on 6 matching bases. The CDR3 extends over 16 amino acids. Trimming cost V 0 bases and J 4 bases, with 12 bases left between them. CDR1 is SGHTA and CDR2 is FQGNSA in the germline V gene.

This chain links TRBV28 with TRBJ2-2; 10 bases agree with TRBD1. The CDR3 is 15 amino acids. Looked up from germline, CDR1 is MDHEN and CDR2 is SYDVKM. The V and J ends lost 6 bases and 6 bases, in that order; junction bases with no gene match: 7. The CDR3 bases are TGTGCCAGCAGCGTTCGTGGGACAGGGGCCGGGGAGCTGTTTTTT. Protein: CASSVRGTGAGELFF.

The DNA for the CDR3 is TGTGCCAGCAGTTTATCGGGGACACTCTATGGCTACACCTTC. It codes for CASSLSGTLYGYTF. This sequence joins TRBV27 and TRBJ1-2, with D tentatively TRBD1 (6 bases). This CDR3 is built from 14 residues. Per the germline V gene, CDR1 is MNHEY and CDR2 is SMNVEV (reference sequence). Trimming pared 0 bases from V and 4 bases from J, leaving 9 bases between.

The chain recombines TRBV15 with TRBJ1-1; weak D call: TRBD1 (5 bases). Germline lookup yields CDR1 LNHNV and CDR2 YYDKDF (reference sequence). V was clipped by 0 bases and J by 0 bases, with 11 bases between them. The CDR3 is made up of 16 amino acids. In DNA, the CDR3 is TGTGCCACCAGCAGAGATGAGACAGTCCTGAACACTGAAGCTTTCTTT. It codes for CATSRDETVLNTEAFF.

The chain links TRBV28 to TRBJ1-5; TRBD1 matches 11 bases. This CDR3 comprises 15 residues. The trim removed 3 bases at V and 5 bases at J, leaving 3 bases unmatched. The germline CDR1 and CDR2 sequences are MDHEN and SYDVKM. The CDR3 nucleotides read TGTGCCAGCAGTTTTCTGGGACAGGGGGATCAGCCCCAGCATTTT. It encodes CASSFLGQGDQPQHF.

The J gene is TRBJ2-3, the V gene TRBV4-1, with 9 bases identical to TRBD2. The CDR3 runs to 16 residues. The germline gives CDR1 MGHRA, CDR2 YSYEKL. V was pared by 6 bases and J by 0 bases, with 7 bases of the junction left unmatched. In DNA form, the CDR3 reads TGCGCCAGCAGAAGTGCGGGGGGGTACAGCACAGATACGCAGTATTTT. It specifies CASRSAGGYSTDTQYF.

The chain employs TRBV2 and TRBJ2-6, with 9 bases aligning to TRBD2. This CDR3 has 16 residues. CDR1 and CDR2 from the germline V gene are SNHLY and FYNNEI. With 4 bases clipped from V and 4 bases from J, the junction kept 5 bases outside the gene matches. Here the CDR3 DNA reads TGTGCCAGCAGTGTTAGCGGGAGCACCGGGGCCAACGTCCTGACTTTC. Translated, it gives CASSVSGSTGANVLTF. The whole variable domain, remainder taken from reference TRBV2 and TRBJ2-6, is EPEVTQTPSHQVTQMGQEVILRCVPISNHLYFYWYRQILGQKVEFLVSFYNNEISEKSEIFDDQFSVERPDGSNFTLKIRSTKLEDSAMYFCASSVSGSTGANVLTFGAGSRLTVL.

The CDR3 DNA reads TGTGCCAGCAGTTACAGGGGGCAATCAGATACGCAGTATTTT. Its protein product is CASSYRGQSDTQYF. The gene calls are TRBV6-5 and TRBJ2-3, with TRBD1 matching 7 bases. This CDR3 has 14 residues. Germline trimming cut 2 bases from V and 4 bases from J; bases unmatched to any gene: 3. Germline loops: CDR1 MNHEY, CDR2 SVGAGI.